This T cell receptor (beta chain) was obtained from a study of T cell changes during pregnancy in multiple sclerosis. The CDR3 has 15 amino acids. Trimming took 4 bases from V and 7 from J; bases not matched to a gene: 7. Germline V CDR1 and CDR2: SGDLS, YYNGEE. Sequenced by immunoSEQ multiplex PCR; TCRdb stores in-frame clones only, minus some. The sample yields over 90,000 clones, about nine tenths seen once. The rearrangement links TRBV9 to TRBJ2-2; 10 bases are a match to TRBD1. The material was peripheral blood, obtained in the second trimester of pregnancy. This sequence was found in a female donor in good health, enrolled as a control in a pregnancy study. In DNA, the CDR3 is TGTGCCAGCAGCCCCCGGGACAGGGGTGTCGGGGAGCTGTTTTTT. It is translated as CASSPRDRGVGELFF.